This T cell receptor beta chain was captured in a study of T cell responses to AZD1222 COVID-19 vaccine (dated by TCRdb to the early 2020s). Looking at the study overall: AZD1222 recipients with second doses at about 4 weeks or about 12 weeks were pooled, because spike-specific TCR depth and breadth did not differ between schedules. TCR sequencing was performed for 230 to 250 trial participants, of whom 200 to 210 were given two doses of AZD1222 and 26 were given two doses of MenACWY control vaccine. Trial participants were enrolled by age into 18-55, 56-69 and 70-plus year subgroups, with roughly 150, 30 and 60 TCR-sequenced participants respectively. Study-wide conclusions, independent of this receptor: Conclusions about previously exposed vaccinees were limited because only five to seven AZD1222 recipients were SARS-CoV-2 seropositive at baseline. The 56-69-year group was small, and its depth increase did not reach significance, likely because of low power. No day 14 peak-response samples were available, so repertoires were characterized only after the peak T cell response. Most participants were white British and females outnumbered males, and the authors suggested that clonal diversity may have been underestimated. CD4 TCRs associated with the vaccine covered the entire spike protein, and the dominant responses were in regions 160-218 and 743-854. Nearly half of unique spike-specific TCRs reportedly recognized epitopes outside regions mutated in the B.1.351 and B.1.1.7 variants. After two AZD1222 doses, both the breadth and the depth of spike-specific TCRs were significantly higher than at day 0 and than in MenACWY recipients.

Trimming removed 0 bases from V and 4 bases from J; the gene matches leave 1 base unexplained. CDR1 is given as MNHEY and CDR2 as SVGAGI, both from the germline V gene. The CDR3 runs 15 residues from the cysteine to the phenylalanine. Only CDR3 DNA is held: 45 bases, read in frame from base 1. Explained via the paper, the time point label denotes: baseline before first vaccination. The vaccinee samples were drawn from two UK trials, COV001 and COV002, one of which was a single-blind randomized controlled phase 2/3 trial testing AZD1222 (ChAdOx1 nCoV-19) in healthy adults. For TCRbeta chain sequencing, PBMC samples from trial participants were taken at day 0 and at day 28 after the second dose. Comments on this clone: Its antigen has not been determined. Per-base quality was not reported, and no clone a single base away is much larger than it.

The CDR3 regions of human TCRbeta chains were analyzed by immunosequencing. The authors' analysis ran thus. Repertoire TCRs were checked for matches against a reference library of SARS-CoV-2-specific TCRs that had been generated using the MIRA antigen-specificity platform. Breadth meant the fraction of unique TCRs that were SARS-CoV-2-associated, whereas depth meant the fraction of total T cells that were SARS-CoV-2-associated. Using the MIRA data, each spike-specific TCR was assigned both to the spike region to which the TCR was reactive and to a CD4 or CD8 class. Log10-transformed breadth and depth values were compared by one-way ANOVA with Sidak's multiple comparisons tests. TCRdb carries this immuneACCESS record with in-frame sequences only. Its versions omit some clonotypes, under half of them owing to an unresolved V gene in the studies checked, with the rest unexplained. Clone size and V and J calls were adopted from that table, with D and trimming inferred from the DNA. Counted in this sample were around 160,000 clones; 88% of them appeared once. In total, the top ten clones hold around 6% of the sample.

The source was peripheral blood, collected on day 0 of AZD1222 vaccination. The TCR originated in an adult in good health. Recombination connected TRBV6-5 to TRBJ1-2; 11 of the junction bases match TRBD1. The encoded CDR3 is CASSYSGQGGYGYTF. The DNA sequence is TGTGCCAGCAGTTACTCGGGACAGGGGGGCTATGGCTACACCTTC.